These 9 T cell receptor beta chains were sequenced from one sample in a study of T cell changes during pregnancy in multiple sclerosis. The data were produced by immunoSEQ multiplex PCR, yet TCRdb's version contains in-frame clones alone and is incomplete. The sample gives about 30,000 clones, 70% to 90% of which show up once; 6.9% is in the top ten. This specimen consisted of CD8+ T cells from peripheral blood mononuclear cells, obtained in the second trimester of pregnancy. These receptors came from a female donor with multiple sclerosis, enrolled in a pregnancy study.

The chain uses TRBV7-3 and TRBJ2-3, with 9 positions matching TRBD2. Trimming cost V 3 bases and J 2 bases; bases outside gene matches: 6. The CDR3 extends over 16 amino acids. The germline gives CDR1 SGHTA, CDR2 FQGTGA. Here the CDR3 DNA reads TGTGCCAGCAGCTTTTGGGCTAGCGGGAACACAGATACGCAGTATTTT. It codes for CASSFWASGNTDTQYF.

The chain uses TRBV2 and TRBJ2-1; 8 bases are a match to TRBD1. Germline lookup yields CDR1 SNHLY and CDR2 FYNNEI. CDR3 size: 14 residues. V trimming: 8 bases; J trimming: 2 bases; junction bases outside the gene matches: 5. The CDR3 DNA is TGTGCCAGCCCGACAGGGGCTGCCTACAATGAGCAGTTCTTC. Residues: CASPTGAAYNEQFF.

The chain combines TRBV28 with TRBJ2-7, with TRBD1 matching 7 bases. V lost 6 bases to trimming and J lost 1 base; unmatched junction nucleotides: 9. This CDR3 has 15 residues. The V gene's germline CDR1 is MDHEN and CDR2 SYDVKM. The CDR3 region is CASSPVQGISYEQYF. The CDR3 DNA sequence: TGTGCCAGCAGCCCCGTACAGGGGATATCCTACGAGCAGTACTTC.

The chain couples TRBV27 to TRBJ1-5; D might be TRBD1 (5 bases). The CDR3 contains 14 residues. V lost 2 bases to trimming and J lost 3 bases, with 8 bases between them. CDR1 MNHEY and CDR2 SMNVEV come from the germline V gene (reference sequence). The chain's CDR3 is CASSLTGNNQPQHF. The CDR3 DNA reads as TGTGCCAGCAGTTTAACAGGTAACAATCAGCCCCAGCATTTT.

The V call is TRBV2, the J call TRBJ2-1; D uncertain. The CDR3 loop spans 17 amino acids. V lost 3 bases, J lost 0 bases, and 15 bases lay in between. The germline V gene has CDR1 SNHLY and CDR2 FYNNEI. CDR3 residues: CASSDGAIDSSYNEQFF. CDR3 DNA: TGTGCCAGCAGTGATGGAGCGATAGATTCCTCCTACAATGAGCAGTTCTTC. Filled out from reference TRBV2 and TRBJ2-1, the complete variable domain reads EPEVTQTPSHQVTQMGQEVILRCVPISNHLYFYWYRQILGQKVEFLVSFYNNEISEKSEIFDDQFSVERPDGSNFTLKIRSTKLEDSAMYFCASSDGAIDSSYNEQFFGPGTRLTVL.

The chain is built from TRBV25-1 and TRBJ1-2; the D gene is possibly TRBD1 (5 bases). The CDR3 is made up of 13 amino acids. V shed 7 bases and J shed 4 bases, with 13 bases lying between them. The germline V gene encodes CDR1 MGHDK and CDR2 SYGVNS. The CDR3: CASNPGGTYGYTF. The CDR3, as DNA: TGTGCCAGCAACCCGGGGGGTACCTATGGCTACACCTTC.

The chain has TRBV5-1 and TRBJ2-7; TRBD2 agrees at 9 bases. CDR1 SGHRS and CDR2 YFSETQ come from the germline V gene. V shed 4 bases and J 6 bases; nucleotides not matched to a gene: 14. CDR3 length equals 16 residues. CDR3 sequence (DNA): TGCGCCAGCAGCCTGCCGAATAGCGGGAGATTTTCCGAGCAGTACTTC. It encodes CASSLPNSGRFSEQYF.

The chain couples TRBV28 to TRBJ1-2; D is unresolved. From germline, CDR1 is MDHEN and CDR2 SYDVKM. The CDR3 has 13 residues. With 1 base removed from V and 4 bases from J, the gap between germline ends came to 7 bases. CDR3 DNA sequence: TGTGCCAGCAGTTTATCGGGTTCCTATGGCTACACCTTC. Translation: CASSLSGSYGYTF.

The chain recombines TRBV10-3 with TRBJ1-1; D not certain. The CDR3 is 15 amino acids. CDR1 and CDR2 (germline): ENHRY, SYGVKD. V shed 6 bases and J shed 1 base, with 15 bases lying between them. The DNA for the CDR3 is TGTGCCATCAGCGACCCCGGCGGAGCGAACACTGAAGCTTTCTTT. Residues: CAISDPGGANTEAFF.